The 29 T cell receptor beta chains in this list originate from one sample, sequenced in a study of patients and donors after allogeneic stem cell transplantation. TCRdb re-called the RT-PCR reads through MiXCR, storing one row per CDR3 protein. The table records a few hundred thousand distinct CDR3 sequences, around 40% of them present only once. The sample taken for sequencing was blood, either unsorted or a sorted T cell fraction (not recorded which). These receptors all come from a human donor who was either an allogeneic HSCT recipient or a stem cell or donor lymphocyte infusion donor (not recorded which). It is not recorded whose cells these are; they may come from a transplant donor.

This clonotype appeared many times. The CDR3 DNA reads TGTGCCAGCAGCCCGGAATCCCCGATGGTGGACAATGAGCAGTTCTTC. It encodes CASSPESPMVDNEQFF. The chain recombines TRBV7-2 with TRBJ2-1; unclear D gene. Germline V gene sequence: CDR1 SGHTA, CDR2 FQGNSA. The CDR3 spans 16 residues. V was pared by 5 bases and J by 5 bases, with 19 bases between. Full variable domain (rest looked up from reference TRBV7-2 and TRBJ2-1): GAGVSQSPSNKVTEKGKDVELRCDPISGHTALYWYRQSLGQGLEFLIYFQGNSAPDKSGLPSDRFSAERTGGSVSTLTIQRTQQEDSAVYLCASSPESPMVDNEQFFGPGTRLTVL.

This clonotype was recorded a few times. This chain links TRBV2 with TRBJ1-2; TRBD1 aligns across 8 bases. Germline V CDR1 and CDR2: SNHLY, FYNNEI. The CDR3 is 14 residues long. The J segment lost 4 bases and the V segment lost 1 base, leaving 2 bases of the junction unmatched. CDR3 bases: TGTGCCAGCAGTGAAGAACAGGGGGGCTATGGCTACACCTTC. This encodes CASSEEQGGYGYTF.

The V call is TRBV5-1, the J call TRBJ2-7; the D gene could be TRBD1 or TRBD2 (6 bases each). V dropped 1 base and J dropped 4 bases, with 12 bases sitting between them. This CDR3 is 14 amino acids long. The germline V gene has CDR1 SGHRS and CDR2 YFSETQ. The CDR3 spells CASSLSGAGYEQYF. CDR3 sequence (DNA): TGCGCCAGCAGCTTGTCGGGGGCCGGTTACGAGCAGTACTTC.

This clonotype turned up a few times. J is TRBJ1-1 and V is TRBV7-3; D is uncertain. The germline gives CDR1 SGHTA, CDR2 FQGTGA. Trimming removed 0 bases from V and 0 bases from J, with 8 bases in between. CDR3 size: 15 residues. CDR3 DNA: TGTGCCAGCAGCTTAACGCCAGGACTGAACACTGAAGCTTTCTTT. It translates to CASSLTPGLNTEAFF.

The V call is TRBV5-1, the J call TRBJ2-7; TRBD1 matches 10 bases. With V trimmed by 4 bases and J by 5 bases, 9 bases remained unmatched. Germline CDR1 and CDR2: SGHRS and YFSETQ. There are 15 residues in the CDR3. The chain's CDR3 is CASSPFGTGDHEQYF. The DNA for the CDR3 is TGCGCCAGCAGCCCATTTGGGACAGGGGACCACGAGCAGTACTTC. Combining the CDR3 with reference TRBV5-1 and TRBJ2-7 gives the whole variable domain KAGVTQTPRYLIKTRGQQVTLSCSPISGHRSVSWYQQTPGQGLQFLFEYFSETQRNKGNFPGRFSGRQFSNSRSEMNVSTLELGDSALYLCASSPFGTGDHEQYFGPGTRLTVT.

The chain couples TRBV18 to TRBJ2-3, with no clear D. Trimming removed 4 bases at V and 2 bases at J, with 13 bases between. In germline, CDR1 is KGHSH, CDR2 LQKENI. The CDR3 length is 15 residues. The CDR3 sequence: CASSLKRGDTDTQYF. Here the CDR3 DNA reads TGTGCCAGCTCACTAAAAAGAGGAGACACAGATACGCAGTATTTT.

CDR3 residues: CASSRRINQPQHF. As DNA, the CDR3 is TGTGCCAGCAGTAGACGGATCAATCAGCCCCAGCATTTT. The chain uses TRBV12-3 or TRBV12-4 and TRBJ1-5; the D is unclear. With 5 bases removed from V and 3 bases from J, the gap between germline ends came to 8 bases. The CDR3 spans 13 residues.

This clonotype turned up a few times. V usage is TRBV7-9 and J usage is TRBJ1-4, with 8 bases identical to TRBD1. Germline CDR1 SEHNR, CDR2 FQNEAQ (reference sequence). The J segment lost 7 bases and the V segment lost 5 bases, leaving 9 bases of the junction unmatched. The CDR3 is 15 amino acids. The CDR3 is CASSQFQGASEKLFF. CDR3 in DNA: TGTGCCAGCAGCCAATTTCAGGGGGCAAGTGAAAAACTGTTTTTT.

This sequence joins TRBV15 and TRBJ1-1; D is ambiguous. The germline V gene encodes CDR1 LNHNV and CDR2 YYDKDF (reference sequence). CDR3 size: 17 residues. Trimming removed 0 bases from V and 4 bases from J, with 18 bases in between. This chain's CDR3 is CATSRDRALGPSTEAFF. DNA for the CDR3: TGTGCCACCAGCAGAGATCGGGCACTGGGTCCGAGCACTGAAGCTTTCTTT.

The V gene is TRBV4-2, the J gene TRBJ1-1; D gene ambiguous. CDR3 length: 13 residues. Trimming removed 2 bases from V and 4 bases from J, with 8 bases in between. CDR1 and CDR2 (germline): LGHNA, YNFKEQ. CDR3 coding DNA: TGTGCCAGCAGCCAATCCGGGGTCACTGAAGCTTTCTTT. This sequence encodes CASSQSGVTEAFF.

The chain couples TRBV5-5 to TRBJ2-3, with no clear D. Looked up from germline, CDR1 is SGHKS and CDR2 is YYEKEE (reference sequence). This CDR3 is 14 amino acids long. V lost 1 base, J lost 2 bases, and 8 bases lay in between. The DNA of the CDR3 is TGTGCCAGCAGCTTGTCTGCAGCCACAGATACGCAGTATTTT. This gives the protein CASSLSAATDTQYF.

This clonotype was counted only a few times. V is TRBV5-1 and J is TRBJ1-4, with unresolved D. V lost 0 bases and J 6 bases, leaving 6 bases between the germline ends. Germline V gene lookup returns CDR1 SGHRS and CDR2 YFSETQ. The CDR3 is made up of 13 amino acids. The CDR3 here is CASSLDGYEKLFF. The CDR3 DNA follows: TGCGCCAGCAGCTTGGACGGATATGAAAAACTGTTTTTT.

This clonotype was picked up a small number of times. This chain connects TRBV9 to TRBJ1-2, with D possibly matching TRBD1 (6 bases). This CDR3 is 15 amino acids long. Trimming left V 0 bases short and J 2 bases short, with 11 bases between. Germline CDR1 is SGDLS and CDR2 is YYNGEE. CDR3 sequence reads: CASSVDGGLNYGYTF. The CDR3 region has the DNA TGTGCCAGCAGCGTAGACGGGGGCCTCAACTATGGCTACACCTTC.

J is TRBJ1-3 and V is TRBV20-1; no reliable D call. The CDR3 length is 14 residues. CDR1 and CDR2 (germline): DFQATT, SNEGSKA (reference sequence). V gave up 0 bases and J gave up 2 bases, with 8 bases separating them. The CDR3 DNA reads TGCAGTGCTAGAGAGGGTGGGGCTGGAAACACCATATATTTT. This translates into CSAREGGAGNTIYF.

The V and J genes are TRBV29-1 and TRBJ1-5; TRBD1 might be the D (5 bases). The length of the CDR3 is 15 residues. V was clipped by 8 bases and J by 5 bases, with 22 bases between them. The germline gives CDR1 SQVTM, CDR2 ANQGSEA. DNA of the CDR3: TGCAGCCCTATTACTGAGACAATGGGGCATCAGCCCCAGCATTTT. Translated: CSPITETMGHQPQHF.

This clonotype was counted a few times. The chain employs TRBV2 and TRBJ1-2; 7 bases are a match to TRBD1. Germline CDR1 SNHLY, CDR2 FYNNEI. The CDR3 has 13 residues. V shed 6 bases, J shed 8 bases, and the junction held 9 bases outside the gene matches. CDR3 amino acids: CASSPRTGQGYTF. For the CDR3, the DNA is TGTGCCAGCAGCCCTAGGACAGGTCAAGGCTACACCTTC. The whole variable domain, remainder taken from reference TRBV2 and TRBJ1-2, is EPEVTQTPSHQVTQMGQEVILRCVPISNHLYFYWYRQILGQKVEFLVSFYNNEISEKSEIFDDQFSVERPDGSNFTLKIRSTKLEDSAMYFCASSPRTGQGYTFGSGTRLTVV.

The chain recombines TRBV15 with TRBJ2-1; 9 nucleotides agree with TRBD2. Germline lookup yields CDR1 LNHNV and CDR2 YYDKDF (reference sequence). The CDR3 runs to 14 residues. V lost 3 bases, J lost 4 bases, and 1 base stayed unmatched. The chain's CDR3 is CATSRTSGYNEQFF. The CDR3 nucleotides read TGTGCCACCAGCAGGACTAGCGGTTACAATGAGCAGTTCTTC. The whole variable domain, filled in from reference TRBV15 and TRBJ2-1, reads DAMVIQNPRYQVTQFGKPVTLSCSQTLNHNVMYWYQQKSSQAPKLLFHYYDKDFNNEADTPDNFQSRRPNTSFCFLDIRSPGLGDTAMYLCATSRTSGYNEQFFGPGTRLTVL.

The rearrangement joins TRBV9 to TRBJ2-3; 12 nucleotides match TRBD2. Trimming took 4 bases from V and 2 from J; bases not matched to a gene: 8. The CDR3 contains 17 residues. The germline CDR1 and CDR2 sequences are SGDLS and YYNGEE. The CDR3 region has the DNA TGTGCCAGCAGCTCCTGGACTAGCGGGGAATTCACAGATACGCAGTATTTT. Protein sequence: CASSSWTSGEFTDTQYF. Looking up the rest from reference TRBV9 and TRBJ2-3 gives the full variable domain: DSGVTQTPKHLITATGQRVTLRCSPRSGDLSVYWYQQSLDQGLQFLIQYYNGEERAKGNILERFSAQQFPDLHSELNLSSLELGDSALYFCASSSWTSGEFTDTQYFGPGTRLTVL.

The chain couples TRBV7-9 to TRBJ1-2; D is unresolved. V was shortened by 4 bases and J by 5 bases, with 14 bases between the two germline ends. From germline, CDR1 is SEHNR and CDR2 FQNEAQ (reference sequence). The CDR3 consists of 14 residues. DNA for the CDR3: TGTGCCAGCAGCTCGTCTGCGTCCGGTTATGGCTACACCTTC. This translates into CASSSSASGYGYTF.

The chain joins TRBV20-1 to TRBJ1-4, with D maybe TRBD1 (5 bases). The CDR3 runs to 13 residues. Looked up from germline, CDR1 is DFQATT and CDR2 is SNEGSKA (reference sequence). V lost 3 bases and J lost 6, with 11 bases in between. CDR3 sequence (DNA): TGCAGTGCTAGGATGCAGGGCTATGAAAAACTGTTTTTT. The encoded protein is CSARMQGYEKLFF.

The chain has TRBV6-6 and TRBJ1-1; possible D gene TRBD1, 5 bases. This CDR3 spans 14 amino acids. V lost 6 bases, J lost 5 bases, and 16 bases lay in between. CDR1 and CDR2 from the germline V gene are MNHNY and SVGAGI (reference sequence). Here the CDR3 DNA reads TGTGCCAGCAGGGCCTGGGTAGGGGAGACTGAAGCTTTCTTT. As protein: CASRAWVGETEAFF.

The chain combines TRBV7-9 with TRBJ1-1; the match to TRBD1 covers 10 bases. The CDR3 extends over 18 amino acids. J gave up 1 base and V 1 base, and 9 bases lay outside the gene matches. Germline values: CDR1 SEHNR, CDR2 FQNEAQ (reference sequence). In DNA form, the CDR3 reads TGTGCCAGCAGCTTAGGAGACAGGGGGCGTAACTCGAACACTGAAGCTTTCTTT. This encodes CASSLGDRGRNSNTEAFF.

This clonotype has just a few counts. The chain is built from TRBV5-1 and TRBJ2-7, with 9 bases aligning to TRBD1. Germline V gene data show CDR1 as SGHRS and CDR2 as YFSETQ. Trimming removed 5 bases from V and 5 bases from J; junction bases left unmatched: 8. There are 14 residues in the CDR3. The CDR3 reads CASRGWTGADEQYF. The CDR3 DNA is TGCGCCAGCAGAGGTTGGACAGGGGCGGACGAGCAGTACTTC.

This rearrangement joins TRBV29-1 to TRBJ2-7, with D perhaps TRBD2 (7 bases). V lost 4 bases to trimming and J lost 2 bases, with 15 bases between them. Per germline, CDR1 SQVTM and CDR2 ANQGSEA. There are 14 residues in the CDR3. This chain's CDR3 is CSVALRGTTYEQYF. CDR3 nucleotides: TGCAGCGTTGCTTTGAGGGGGACTACCTACGAGCAGTACTTC.

The chain has TRBV5-1 and TRBJ1-1, with D possibly TRBD1 on 5 matching bases. This CDR3 contains 15 residues. In germline, CDR1 is SGHRS, CDR2 YFSETQ. Trimming removed 0 bases at V and 4 bases at J, with 13 bases between. The CDR3: CASSLDGAWGTEAFF. The CDR3, as DNA: TGCGCCAGCAGCTTGGATGGGGCGTGGGGCACTGAAGCTTTCTTT.

J is TRBJ1-6 and V is TRBV13; 8 bases are shared with TRBD1. CDR3 length equals 18 residues. J gave up 0 bases and V 2 bases, and 6 bases lay outside the gene matches. Per germline, CDR1 PRHDT and CDR2 FYEKMQ (reference sequence). CDR3: CASSLRQGLSSYNSPLHF. The CDR3, as DNA: TGTGCCAGCAGCTTAAGACAGGGGCTGAGCTCCTATAATTCACCCCTCCACTTT.

The chain links TRBV15 to TRBJ2-7; D uncertain. From germline, CDR1 is LNHNV and CDR2 YYDKDF (reference sequence). The V gene lost 2 bases and the J gene lost 1 base, with 9 bases spanning the gap. This CDR3 has 14 residues. The CDR3: CATSRSWGSYEQYF. In DNA form, the CDR3 reads TGTGCCACCAGCAGAAGTTGGGGATCCTACGAGCAGTACTTC.

This clonotype was detected only a few times. The CDR3 sequence is CASSPGSSGYNSPLHF. In DNA, the CDR3 is TGCGCCAGCAGCCCAGGCTCCTCCGGCTATAATTCACCCCTCCACTTT. The V call is TRBV5-1, the J call TRBJ1-6; D is ambiguous. In germline, CDR1 is SGHRS, CDR2 YFSETQ. The CDR3 sequence is 16 residues long. V was cut by 4 bases and J by 3 bases, with 14 bases left in between.

This clonotype was seen just once. J is TRBJ2-3 and V is TRBV3-1; the D gene is possibly TRBD2 (6 bases). This CDR3 region has 15 residues. V was shortened by 4 bases and J by 6 bases, with 17 bases between the two germline ends. Germline V gives CDR1 LGHDT, CDR2 YNNKEL (reference sequence). CDR3 in amino acids: CASSRRRASSDTQYF. The CDR3 region has the DNA TGTGCCAGCAGCCGCAGGAGGGCTAGTTCCGATACGCAGTATTTT.